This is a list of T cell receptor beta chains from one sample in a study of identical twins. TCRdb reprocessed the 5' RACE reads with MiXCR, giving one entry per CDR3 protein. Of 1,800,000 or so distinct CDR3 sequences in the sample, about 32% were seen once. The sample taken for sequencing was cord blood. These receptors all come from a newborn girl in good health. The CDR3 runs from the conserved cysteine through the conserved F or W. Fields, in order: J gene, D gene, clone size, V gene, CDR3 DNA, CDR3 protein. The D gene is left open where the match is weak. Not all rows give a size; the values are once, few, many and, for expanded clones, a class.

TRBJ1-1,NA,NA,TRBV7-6,TGTGCCAGCAGCTTAGCTCGGGGGATAAACGTTGAAGCTTTCTTT,CASSLARGINVEAFF
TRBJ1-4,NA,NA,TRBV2,TGTGCCAGCAGTGTGATGGGACACGAAAATGAAAAACTGTTTTTT,CASSVMGHENEKLFF
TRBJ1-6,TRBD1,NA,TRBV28,TGTGCCAGCAGTTTATTCAGGACAGGGAGGTCACCCCTCCACTTT,CASSLFRTGRSPLHF
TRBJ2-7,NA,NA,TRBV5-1,TGCGCCAGCAGCCCTCGGGGGCCCTACTCCTACGAGCAGTACTTC,CASSPRGPYSYEQYF
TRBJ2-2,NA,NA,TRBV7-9,TGTGCCAGCAGCTTAGATGGCGGGGAGCTGTTTTTT,CASSLDGGELFF
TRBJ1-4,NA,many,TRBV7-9,TGTGCCAGCAGCTTACAAAATGAAAAACTGTTTTTT,CASSLQNEKLFF
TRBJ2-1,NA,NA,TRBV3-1,TGTGCCAGCAGCCAAGAACAGGTAGTAAACAATGAGCAGTTCTTC,CASSQEQVVNNEQFF
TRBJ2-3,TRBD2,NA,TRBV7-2,TGTGCCAGCAGCTTTGGACTAGCGGGGGGGACAGCAGATACGCAGTATTTT,CASSFGLAGGTADTQYF
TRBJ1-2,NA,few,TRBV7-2,TGTGCCAGCAGCTTACACTCACCCGATGGCTACACCTTC,CASSLHSPDGYTF
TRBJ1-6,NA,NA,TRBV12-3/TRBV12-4,TGTGCCAGCAGTTTAAAGGACTTCAATTCACCCCTCCACTTT,CASSLKDFNSPLHF
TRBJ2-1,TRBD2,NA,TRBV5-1,TGCGCCAGCAGCGTGACTAGCGCGGGCAATGAGCAGTTCTTC,CASSVTSAGNEQFF
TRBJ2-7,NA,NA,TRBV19,TGTGCCAGTAGTATGAATCGGGCCTCCTACAATGAGCAGTACTTC,CASSMNRASYNEQYF
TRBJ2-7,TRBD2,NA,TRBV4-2,TGTGCCAGCAGCCAAGATCCTAGCGGGGGGGCCCTTCGGGCCCAGTACTTC,CASSQDPSGGALRAQYF
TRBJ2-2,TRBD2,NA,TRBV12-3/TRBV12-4,TGTGCCAGCAGGGGACTAGCGGGATCGAACACCGGGGAGCTGTTTTTT,CASRGLAGSNTGELFF
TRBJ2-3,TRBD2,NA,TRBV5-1,TGCGCCAGCAGCTTGATCCCGGGACTAGCGGGCACCACAGATACGCAGTATTTT,CASSLIPGLAGTTDTQYF
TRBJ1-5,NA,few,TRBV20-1,TGCAGTGCTATCAAGCATAGCAATCAGCCCCAGCATTTT,CSAIKHSNQPQHF
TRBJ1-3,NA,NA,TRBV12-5,TGTGCTAGTGGTATAAGCCGGGAAGGTGGAAACACCATATATTTT,CASGISREGGNTIYF
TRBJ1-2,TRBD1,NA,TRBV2,TGTGCCAGCAGACGTGGGGCAGGGGGCTACTATGGCTACACCTTC,CASRRGAGGYYGYTF
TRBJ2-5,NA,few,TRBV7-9,TGTGCCAGCAGCCCCAGTACCCTCCAAGAGACCCAGTACTTC,CASSPSTLQETQYF
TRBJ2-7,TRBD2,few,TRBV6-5,TGTGCCAGCAGTTACCATCGACTAGCGGGAGTAACCTACGAGCAGTACTTC,CASSYHRLAGVTYEQYF
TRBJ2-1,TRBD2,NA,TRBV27,TGTGCCAGCAGCCCCGCGGGGGGTCGTAATGAGCAGTTCTTC,CASSPAGGRNEQFF
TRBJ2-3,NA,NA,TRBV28,TGTGCCAGCAGCCTTATGTATTTGTCCACAGATACGCAGTATTTT,CASSLMYLSTDTQYF
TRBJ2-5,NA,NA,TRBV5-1,TGCGCCAGCAGCTTCTACAGACGGGCTGGAGAGACCCAGTACTTC,CASSFYRRAGETQYF
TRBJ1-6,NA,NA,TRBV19,TGTGCCAGTAGTATCTACAATTTTAATTCACCCCTCCACTTT,CASSIYNFNSPLHF
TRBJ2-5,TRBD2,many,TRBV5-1,TGCGCCAGCAGCTTGACGACTAGCCGACAAGAGACCCAGTACTTC,CASSLTTSRQETQYF
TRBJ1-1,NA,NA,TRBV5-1,TGCGCCAGCAGCTTAGGGCTCCGAGCGGCGAACACTGAAGCTTTCTTT,CASSLGLRAANTEAFF
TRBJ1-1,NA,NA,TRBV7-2,TGTGCCCTAATCGGGGGGCCCACTGAAGCTTTCTTT,CALIGGPTEAFF
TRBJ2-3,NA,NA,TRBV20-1,TGCAGTGCTCTAGCGTTCACAGATACGCAGTATTTT,CSALAFTDTQYF
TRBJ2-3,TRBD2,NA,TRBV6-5,TGTGCCAGCAGTCCCTACCCCGGACTAGCTAAAGATACGCAGTATTTT,CASSPYPGLAKDTQYF
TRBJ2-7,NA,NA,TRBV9,TGTGCCAGCAGCGCCGACGAGTACGAGCAGTACTTC,CASSADEYEQYF
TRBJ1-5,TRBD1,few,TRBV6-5,TGTGCCAGCAGTATTGGACAGGCCAATCAGCCCCAGCATTTT,CASSIGQANQPQHF
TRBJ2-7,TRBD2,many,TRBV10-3,TGTGCCATCAGTGGGCTAGCGGGAGGCCTATCCTACGAGCAGTACTTC,CAISGLAGGLSYEQYF
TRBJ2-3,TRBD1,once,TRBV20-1,TGCGGTGCTAGAGACAGGGGAACGCAGTATTTT,CGARDRGTQYF
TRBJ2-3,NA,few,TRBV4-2,TGTGCCAGCAGCCAGAGTAGTGTCGCTGGCACAGATACGCAGTATTTT,CASSQSSVAGTDTQYF
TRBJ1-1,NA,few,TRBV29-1,TGCAGCGTTGCCCCGGGACATATGAACACTGAAGCTTTCTTT,CSVAPGHMNTEAFF
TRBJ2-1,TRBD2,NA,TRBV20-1,TGCAGTGCTAGTACTGCTGCCACTCTACTAGCGGGGTACAATGGGCAGTTCTTC,CSASTAATLLAGYNGQFF
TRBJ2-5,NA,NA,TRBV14,TGTGCCAGCAGCCAAGATATCCAGGGGGGATACCAAGAGACCCAGTACTTC,CASSQDIQGGYQETQYF
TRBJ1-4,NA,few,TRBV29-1,TGCAGCGCCGAAGGGGTCGGGCTTGAAAAACTGTTTTTT,CSAEGVGLEKLFF
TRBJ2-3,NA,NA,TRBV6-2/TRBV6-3,TGTGCCAGCAGTTACTGGCTAGCCATCACAGATACGCAGTATTTT,CASSYWLAITDTQYF
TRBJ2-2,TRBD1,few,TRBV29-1,TGCAGCGTTCGTCCAGGGGGCAGGACCGGGGAGCTGTTTTTT,CSVRPGGRTGELFF
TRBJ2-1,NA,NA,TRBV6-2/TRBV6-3,TGTGCCAGCAGCTACTGGGGGGGGCAGAATGAGCAGTTCTTC,CASSYWGGQNEQFF
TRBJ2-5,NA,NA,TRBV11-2,TGTGCCAGCAGCTCAATCAAAGGACCCCACAATGAGCAGTACTTC,CASSSIKGPHNEQYF
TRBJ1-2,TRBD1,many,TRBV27,TGTGCCAGCACCTCAGGGGGTGGCTACACCTTC,CASTSGGGYTF
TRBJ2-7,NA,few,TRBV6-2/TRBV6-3,TGTGCCAGCACAGTCGGGTCCATCTACGAGCAGTACTTC,CASTVGSIYEQYF
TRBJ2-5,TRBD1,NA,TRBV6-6,TGTGCCAGCAGTTACCGTCCTTGGACAGGGGATGAGACCCAGTACTTC,CASSYRPWTGDETQYF
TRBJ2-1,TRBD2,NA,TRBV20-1,TGCAGTGCTATCCGGGGACTAGCGGGAGCGCGGCGGCGGAATGAGCAGTTCTTC,CSAIRGLAGARRRNEQFF
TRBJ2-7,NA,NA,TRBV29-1,TGCAGCGTTGAGTTGGAGTTGGCCTCCTACAATGAGCAGTACTTC,CSVELELASYNEQYF
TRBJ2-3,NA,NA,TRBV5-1,TGCGCCAGCAGCTTGGCGGGCAGGCCCACAGGTACGCAGTATTTT,CASSLAGRPTGTQYF
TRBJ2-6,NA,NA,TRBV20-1,TGCAGTGCTAGGCTGGGGCAGGACGGGTTGATATCTGGGGCCAACGTCCTGACTTTC,CSARLGQDGLISGANVLTF
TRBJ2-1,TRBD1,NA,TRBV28,TGTGCCAGCAGTTCGGGACAGGGAGGGGGATGCGAGCAGTTCTTC,CASSSGQGGGCEQFF
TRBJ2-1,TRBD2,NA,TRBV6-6,TGTGCCAGCAGTTACTCGAGTCGCGGGGGACCGCTTGAGCAGTTCTTC,CASSYSSRGGPLEQFF
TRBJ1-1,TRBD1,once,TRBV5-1,TGCGCCAGCAGGCACGGGACAGGGGGCGTTGGCACTGAAGCTTTCTTT,CASRHGTGGVGTEAFF
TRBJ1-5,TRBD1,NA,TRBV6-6,TGTGCCAGCAGTTACTACGGGACAGGGGATAGCAATCAGCCCCAGCATTTT,CASSYYGTGDSNQPQHF
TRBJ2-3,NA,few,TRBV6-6,TGTGCCAGCAGTTACGGGGGGAAAACAGATACGCAGTATTTT,CASSYGGKTDTQYF
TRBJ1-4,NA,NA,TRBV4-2,TGTGCCAGCAGCCAAGACTCGGCAGGGGTCATATCAACTAATGAAAAACTGTTTTTT,CASSQDSAGVISTNEKLFF
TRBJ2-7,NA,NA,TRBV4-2,TGTGCCAGCAGCCAAGATCTCCTAGCCCGCTACGAGCAGTACTTC,CASSQDLLARYEQYF
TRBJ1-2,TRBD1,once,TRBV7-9,TGTGCCAGCAGCCACGGACAGGGCGCGGATGGCTACACCTTC,CASSHGQGADGYTF